This entry is about one TCR beta chain. Its target is unknown. Germline lookup yields CDR1 SGHNT and CDR2 YYREEE (reference sequence). This CDR3 spans 14 amino acids. V shed 0 bases and J 7 bases; nucleotides not matched to a gene: 3. This record belongs to a study of cytomegalovirus exposure and HLA in healthy donors. With 60 Vbeta and 13 Jbeta primers, the PCR was carried out. In the authors' methods: There were about 80 million unique TCR beta chains by a later count, and about 11 million of them were shared. Clones were read by immunoSEQ multiplex PCR, and TCRdb kept only the in-frame ones, dropping some. V and J calls and clone size are those listed in that table; D and trimming were worked out from the DNA. The record lists fewer than 100,000 clones, of which the ten most abundant hold 1.4% to 1.5%. Broader study findings: Associated with cytomegalovirus, according to the listing, were 150 to 200 TCR beta chains.

The chain links TRBV5-4 to TRBJ2-1; 8 nucleotides match TRBD2. This TCR derives from a woman in her fifties or sixties in good health and CMV-seronegative. Sequencing was performed on PBMCs. The CDR3 DNA reads TGTGCCAGCAGCTTGGGACTAGCGATTAATGAGCAGTTCTTC. Translating gives CASSLGLAINEQFF.